A single sample is the source of the 17 T cell receptor beta chains below, sequenced in a study of cytomegalovirus exposure and HLA in healthy donors. The PCR contained 60 Vbeta and 13 Jbeta primers. TCRdb's table, derived via immunoSEQ multiplex PCR, lists solely in-frame clones and lacks some. The sample has 150,000 to 200,000 clones; roughly 80% are singletons. Source material: PBMCs. Receptors were obtained from a man aged 45-65 years in good health and CMV-seronegative.

V gene TRBV10-3 combines with J gene TRBJ1-6; tentative D call: TRBD1 (6 bases). V lost 10 bases and J 10 bases, leaving 17 bases between the germline ends. Germline V CDR1 and CDR2: ENHRY, SYGVKD. The CDR3 covers 13 residues. CDR3 sequence (DNA): TGTGCCAGCCTACAGGGTAGCCAATCACCCCTCCACTTT. Protein: CASLQGSQSPLHF.

The chain couples TRBV5-1 to TRBJ2-7; unclear D gene. Trimming took off 3 bases at V and 0 bases at J, with 13 bases between the two ends. Germline V gene sequence: CDR1 SGHRS, CDR2 YFSETQ. CDR3 length: 15 residues. The CDR3 coding sequence is TGCGCCAGCAGCTCCTCAGGTTCCAGCTCCTACGAGCAGTACTTC. It yields the protein CASSSSGSSSYEQYF.

V is TRBV7-2 and J is TRBJ1-6; D unresolved. Germline loops: CDR1 SGHTA, CDR2 FQGNSA. CDR3 length equals 13 residues. V lost 3 bases and J lost 7, with 7 bases in between. CDR3 coding DNA: TGTGCCAGCAGCTTTACCCTAAATTCACCCCTCCACTTT. It is translated as CASSFTLNSPLHF.

The rearrangement links TRBV21-1 to TRBJ1-4; whether TRBD1, the table's D call, matches the DNA was not checked. TRBV21-1 constitutes a pseudogene. The length of the CDR3 is 18 residues. The CDR3 sequence is CASIRWTGQGVSNEKLFF. The CDR3 DNA sequence: TGTGCCAGCATTCGCTGGACGGGACAGGGTGTTTCGAATGAAAAACTGTTTTTT.

V is TRBV18 and J is TRBJ1-5; 7 nucleotides align to TRBD1. CDR3 size: 15 residues. Trimming took 6 bases from V and 3 from J; bases not matched to a gene: 8. Germline lookup yields CDR1 KGHSH and CDR2 LQKENI. The DNA for the CDR3 is TGTGCCAGCTCGCGCGACAGGGATCCCAATCAGCCCCAGCATTTT. Residues: CASSRDRDPNQPQHF.

V gene TRBV7-2 combines with J gene TRBJ2-5; 8 bases line up with TRBD1. V lost 6 bases and J lost 0; bases outside the gene matches: 6. Germline CDR1 is SGHTA and CDR2 is FQGNSA. The CDR3 has 15 residues. The chain's CDR3 is CASRYGQGYQETQYF. The CDR3 DNA sequence: TGTGCCAGCAGGTACGGACAGGGATACCAAGAGACCCAGTACTTC.

The chain combines TRBV5-1 with TRBJ1-2; no definite D call. The CDR3 runs to 14 residues. Trimming took 4 bases from V and 4 from J, leaving 14 bases between them. CDR1 and CDR2 (germline): SGHRS, YFSETQ. The CDR3 is CASSADTELYGYTF. The CDR3 DNA follows: TGCGCCAGCAGCGCCGATACAGAGCTCTATGGCTACACCTTC.

The CDR3 sequence: CASSQERSIGSYGYTF. In nucleotides, the CDR3 is TGCGCCAGCAGCCAAGAGAGGTCGATAGGGAGCTATGGCTACACCTTC. This chain links TRBV4-3 with TRBJ1-2; D uncertain. Per the germline V gene, CDR1 is LGHNA and CDR2 is YSLEER. V was trimmed by 0 bases and J by 4 bases, leaving 15 bases between them. CDR3 length: 16 amino acids.

The chain combines TRBV2 with TRBJ1-5; maybe TRBD1 (6 bases). V was cut by 7 bases and J by 0 bases, with 13 bases left in between. The CDR3 has 15 amino acids. Germline V gene sequence: CDR1 SNHLY, CDR2 FYNNEI. The CDR3 sequence: CASKTGGYSNQPQHF. CDR3 coding DNA: TGTGCCAGCAAGACAGGTGGTTATAGCAATCAGCCCCAGCATTTT.

The chain joins TRBV9 to TRBJ1-1; D perhaps matches TRBD1 (5 bases). The CDR3 sequence is 14 residues long. Germline V CDR1 and CDR2: SGDLS, YYNGEE. Trimming removed 0 bases from V and 2 bases from J, with 8 bases in between. CDR3 DNA: TGTGCCAGCAGCGTAGAGGACAACAACACTGAAGCTTTCTTT. It translates to CASSVEDNNTEAFF.

This chain joins TRBV4-1 and TRBJ2-3, with D perhaps TRBD2 (6 bases). Germline V gives CDR1 MGHRA, CDR2 YSYEKL. CDR3 length: 15 amino acids. The V gene lost 0 bases and the J gene lost 5 bases, with 12 bases spanning the gap. CDR3 DNA sequence: TGCGCCAGCAGCCAAGAGCAACAGGAGGGAGATACGCAGTATTTT. Protein sequence: CASSQEQQEGDTQYF.

CDR3 amino acids: CASSLRQGGGQETQYF. The CDR3 DNA follows: TGTGCCAGCAGCTTGAGACAGGGAGGAGGGCAAGAGACCCAGTACTTC. The rearrangement joins TRBV7-9 to TRBJ2-5; D may be TRBD1 (7 bases). V dropped 3 bases and J dropped 2 bases, with 16 bases sitting between them. Germline V lookup: CDR1 SEHNR, CDR2 FQNEAQ (reference sequence). CDR3 length: 16 residues. The complete variable domain, with remaining parts taken from reference TRBV7-9 and TRBJ2-5, reads DTGVSQNPRHKITKRGQNVTFRCDPISEHNRLYWYRQTLGQGPEFLTYFQNEAQLEKSRLLSDRFSAERPKGSFSTLEIQRTEQGDSAMYLCASSLRQGGGQETQYFGPGTRLLVL.

In DNA form, the CDR3 reads TGTGCCAGCCTCGCTCCCGGGACAGGCATCCTCGAGCAGTACTTC. Protein product: CASLAPGTGILEQYF. The gene calls are TRBV7-9 and TRBJ2-7, with 8 bases fitting TRBD1. This CDR3 has 15 residues. Trimming removed 8 bases from V and 6 bases from J; junction bases left unmatched: 15. The germline gives CDR1 SEHNR, CDR2 FQNEAQ (reference sequence).

Only a few counts were recorded for this clone. V usage is TRBV18 and J usage is TRBJ2-7; weak D call: TRBD1 (8 bases). Germline values: CDR1 KGHSH, CDR2 LQKENI. With 2 bases removed from V and 2 bases from J, the gap between germline ends came to 16 bases. The CDR3 is 16 amino acids. CDR3 protein: CASSPNSQGGTYEQYF. CDR3 DNA: TGTGCCAGCTCACCAAACTCACAGGGGGGGACCTACGAGCAGTACTTC.

The CDR3 bases are TGTGCCAGCAGCTCCGGACAGGGCGAACACCCTGGGGCCAACGTCCTGACTTTC. It is translated as CASSSGQGEHPGANVLTF. The J gene is TRBJ2-6, the V gene TRBV14; 8 bases line up with TRBD1. This CDR3 has 18 residues. From germline, CDR1 is SGHDN and CDR2 FVKESK. The V segment lost 5 bases and the J segment 2 bases; nucleotides outside the gene matches: 11.

The V call is TRBV30, the J call TRBJ1-6; weak D call: TRBD1 (6 bases). Trimming removed 4 bases at V and 6 bases at J, with 10 bases between. The CDR3 length is 13 residues. In germline, CDR1 is GTSNPN, CDR2 SVGIG (reference sequence). This chain's CDR3 is CAWTGQSNSPLHF. As DNA, the CDR3 is TGTGCCTGGACCGGACAGTCTAATTCACCCCTCCACTTT.

This chain joins TRBV4-3 and TRBJ2-1, with D perhaps TRBD2 (5 bases). Trimming removed 4 bases from V and 7 bases from J, with 14 bases in between. Germline loops: CDR1 LGHNA, CDR2 YSLEER. This CDR3 spans 14 amino acids. The CDR3 sequence is CASSPGVARNEQFF. CDR3 bases: TGCGCCAGCAGCCCCGGGGTAGCCAGGAATGAGCAGTTCTTC.